A single sample gave rise to the 10 T cell receptor beta chains below, sequenced in a study of cytomegalovirus exposure and HLA in healthy donors. Clones were sequenced by immunoSEQ multiplex PCR, and TCRdb holds only the in-frame ones, with some missing. The repertoire holds just under 75,000 clones, with approximately 94% as singletons. Material: PBMCs. These receptors all stem from a woman in her late teens or twenties in good health and CMV-seropositive.

V is TRBV29-1 and J is TRBJ1-4, with D unresolved. V dropped 4 bases and J dropped 11 bases, with 11 bases sitting between them. Germline lookup yields CDR1 SQVTM and CDR2 ANQGSEA. The CDR3 totals 11 residues. The DNA for the CDR3 is TGCAGCGTTGCGTATAACAACAAACTGTTTTTT. Translated: CSVAYNNKLFF.

The chain uses TRBV28 and TRBJ1-5; D perhaps matches TRBD1 (6 bases). The CDR3 runs to 18 residues. V was clipped by 6 bases and J by 6 bases, with 27 bases between them. Germline CDR1 is MDHEN and CDR2 is SYDVKM. In nucleotides, the CDR3 is TGTGCCAGCAGCCGGGGGGCGCGACTAGCAGCCCCTGGTCAGCCCCAGCATTTT. Its protein product is CASSRGARLAAPGQPQHF.

Only one count was recorded for this clone. The V and J genes are TRBV7-8 and TRBJ2-1; 8 bases match TRBD1. The CDR3 is 16 amino acids. From germline, CDR1 is SGHVS and CDR2 FQNEAQ. V trimming: 3 bases; J trimming: 7 bases; junction bases outside the gene matches: 11. As DNA, the CDR3 is TGTGCCAGCAGCTTTCCTGCTGGACAGGGTTTGAATGAGCAGTTCTTC. The encoded protein is CASSFPAGQGLNEQFF.

CDR3 nucleotide sequence: TGTGCCAGCAGGCTAGCGGGAAACGAGCAGTACTTC. Translation gives CASRLAGNEQYF. The chain joins TRBV6-1 to TRBJ2-7, with TRBD2 matching over 9 bases. CDR1 and CDR2 (germline): MNHNS, SASEGT. Germline trimming cut 6 bases from V and 5 bases from J; bases unmatched to any gene: 2. The CDR3 runs 12 residues.

This clone is a singleton in its sample. The chain couples TRBV6-5 to TRBJ2-7; no clear D gene. Trimming removed 5 bases from V and 4 bases from J, with 6 bases in between. Germline CDR1 and CDR2: MNHEY and SVGAGI. The CDR3 runs to 11 residues. CDR3 amino acids: CASSAQYEQYF. The CDR3 coding sequence is TGTGCCAGCAGTGCTCAGTACGAGCAGTACTTC.

The chain is built from TRBV10-3 and TRBJ1-5; 7 bases are a match to TRBD1. Unmatched junction bases numbered 1, after V lost 2 bases and J lost 6 bases. The CDR3 length is 13 residues. Germline assignment: CDR1 ENHRY and CDR2 SYGVKD. The CDR3 bases are TGTGCCATCAGTGAGGCAGGGGGTCAGCCCCAGCATTTT. It encodes CAISEAGGQPQHF.

The chain combines TRBV7-8 with TRBJ1-2; perhaps TRBD1 as D (6 bases). V was clipped by 4 bases and J by 8 bases, with 20 bases between them. Per the germline V gene, CDR1 is SGHVS and CDR2 is FQNEAQ. CDR3 length: 15 residues. CDR3: CASSSQRNRDHGYTF. CDR3 nucleotides: TGTGCCAGCAGCTCCCAACGGAACAGGGACCACGGCTACACCTTC.

The rearrangement uses TRBV5-1 and TRBJ2-3; 10 nucleotides align to TRBD2. Germline loops: CDR1 SGHRS, CDR2 YFSETQ. The CDR3 sequence is 20 residues long. Trimming took 4 bases from V and 3 from J; bases not matched to a gene: 20. DNA for the CDR3: TGCGCCAGCAGCCTAGGAAAAAGCGGGGGGGCCGGGTTTAGGACAGATACGCAGTATTTT. It encodes CASSLGKSGGAGFRTDTQYF.

The chain is built from TRBV7-8 and TRBJ2-7, with TRBD2 matching over 8 bases. Trimming cost V 2 bases and J 2 bases; bases outside gene matches: 5. Germline assignment: CDR1 SGHVS and CDR2 FQNEAQ. The CDR3 runs 15 residues. CDR3 bases: TGTGCCAGCAGCTTAAGGAGACTAGCGACCTACGAGCAGTACTTC. This sequence encodes CASSLRRLATYEQYF. The whole variable domain, filled in from reference TRBV7-8 and TRBJ2-7, reads GAGVSQSPRYKVAKRGQDVALRCDPISGHVSLFWYQQALGQGPEFLTYFQNEAQLDKSGLPSDRFFAERPEGSVSTLKIQRTQQEDSAVYLCASSLRRLATYEQYFGPGTRLTVT.

The rearrangement joins TRBV5-1 to TRBJ2-5; 11 bases align to TRBD2. This CDR3 has 15 residues. J gave up 4 bases and V 3 bases, and 5 bases lay outside the gene matches. The V gene's germline CDR1 is SGHRS and CDR2 YFSETQ. CDR3 region: CASSYIAGGPETQYF. CDR3 bases: TGCGCCAGCAGCTACATAGCGGGAGGGCCAGAGACCCAGTACTTC. Full variable domain (missing parts from reference TRBV5-1 and TRBJ2-5): KAGVTQTPRYLIKTRGQQVTLSCSPISGHRSVSWYQQTPGQGLQFLFEYFSETQRNKGNFPGRFSGRQFSNSRSEMNVSTLELGDSALYLCASSYIAGGPETQYFGPGTRLLVL.